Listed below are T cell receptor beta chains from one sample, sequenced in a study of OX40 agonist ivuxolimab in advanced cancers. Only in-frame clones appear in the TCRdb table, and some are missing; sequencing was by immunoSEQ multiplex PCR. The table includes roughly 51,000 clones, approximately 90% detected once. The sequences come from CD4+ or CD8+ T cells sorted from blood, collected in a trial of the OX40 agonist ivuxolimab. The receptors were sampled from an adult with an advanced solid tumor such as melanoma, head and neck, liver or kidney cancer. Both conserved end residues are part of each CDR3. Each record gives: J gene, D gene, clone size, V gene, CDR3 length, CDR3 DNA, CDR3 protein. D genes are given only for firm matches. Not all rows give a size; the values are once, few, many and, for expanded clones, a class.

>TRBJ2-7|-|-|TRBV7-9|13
TGTGCCAGCAGCGGCACTACCCCCGGCGAGCAGTACTTC
CASSGTTPGEQYF
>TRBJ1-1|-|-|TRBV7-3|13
TGTGCCAGCAGCACGGGACAGAACACTGAAGCTTTCTTT
CASSTGQNTEAFF
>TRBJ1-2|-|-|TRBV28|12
TGTGCCAGCAGTTCCACAGGGTACGGCTACACCTTC
CASSSTGYGYTF
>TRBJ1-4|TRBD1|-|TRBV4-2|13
TGTGCCAGCAGCCCCCAGGGGGAGGAAAAACTGTTTTTT
CASSPQGEEKLFF
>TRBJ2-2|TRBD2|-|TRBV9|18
TGTGCCAGCAGCGTAGATTCCCAAGGACTAGCTCAGGCCGGGGAGCTGTTTTTT
CASSVDSQGLAQAGELFF
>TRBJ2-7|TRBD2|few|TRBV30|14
TGTGCCTGGAGTCAGGGAGGGCCGTTTCACGAGCAGTACTTC
CAWSQGGPFHEQYF
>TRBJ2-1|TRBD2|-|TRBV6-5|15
TGTGCCAGCACCCCCCGGGCAGGGAGGGACCGTGAGCAGTTCTTC
CASTPRAGRDREQFF
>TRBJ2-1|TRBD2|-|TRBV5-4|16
TGTGCCAGCAGCTTGCGGCTAGCGGGGGGGTACAATGAGCAGTTCTTC
CASSLRLAGGYNEQFF
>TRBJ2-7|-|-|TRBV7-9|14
TGTGCCAGCAGCTTATTGGGGGCCTCCTACGAGCAGTACTTC
CASSLLGASYEQYF
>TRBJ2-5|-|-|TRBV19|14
TGTGCCAGTAGTACGCTAGCGTCCCAAGAGACCCAGTACTTC
CASSTLASQETQYF
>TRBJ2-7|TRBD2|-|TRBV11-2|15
TGTGCCAGCAGCCTTCAGACTAGCGGGAGGTCCGAGCAGTACTTC
CASSLQTSGRSEQYF
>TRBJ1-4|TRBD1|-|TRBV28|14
TGTGCCAGCAAACTGGGACAGGGGAATGAAAAACTGTTTTTT
CASKLGQGNEKLFF
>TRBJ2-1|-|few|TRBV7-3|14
TGTGCCAGCAGCTTAACTACGGGAGTCAATGAGCAGTTCTTC
CASSLTTGVNEQFF
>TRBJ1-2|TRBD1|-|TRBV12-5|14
TGTGCTAGTGGTTTAGAGACAGGGGGGGATGGCTACACCTTC
CASGLETGGDGYTF
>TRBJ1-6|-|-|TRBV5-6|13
TGTGCCAGCACCCGTTCAGGGAATTCACCCCTCCACTTT
CASTRSGNSPLHF
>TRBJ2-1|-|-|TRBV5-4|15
TGTGCCAGCAGCTTGGGGCTAGCTTCCTACAATGAGCAGTTCTTC
CASSLGLASYNEQFF
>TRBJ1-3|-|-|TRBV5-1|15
TGCGCCAGCAGCACCCAAGCGAACTCTGGAAACACCATATATTTT
CASSTQANSGNTIYF
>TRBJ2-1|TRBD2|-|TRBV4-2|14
TGTGCCAGCAGCCAAGTCCTAGCGGGAACTAGCCCGTTCTTC
CASSQVLAGTSPFF
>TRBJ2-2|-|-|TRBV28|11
TGTGCCAGCAGTTGGACCGGGGAGCTGTTTTTT
CASSWTGELFF
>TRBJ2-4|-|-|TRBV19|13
TGTGCCAGTACTCCAAGAGGCAAAAACATTCAGTACTTC
CASTPRGKNIQYF
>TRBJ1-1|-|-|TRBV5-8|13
TGTGCCAGCAGCTTGGAGAGTTACACTGAAGCTTTCTTT
CASSLESYTEAFF
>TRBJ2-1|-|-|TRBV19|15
TGTGCCAGTACCCTAACGATGAGCTCCTACAATGAGCAGTTCTTC
CASTLTMSSYNEQFF
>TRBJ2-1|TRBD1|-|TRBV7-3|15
TGTGCCAGCAGCTCCTCCGGGACAGCCTACAATGAGCAGTTCTTC
CASSSSGTAYNEQFF
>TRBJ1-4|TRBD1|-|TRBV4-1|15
TGCGCCAGCAGCCAAGCCGGACAGGGTAATGAAAAACTGTTTTTT
CASSQAGQGNEKLFF
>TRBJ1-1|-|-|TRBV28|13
TGTGCCAGCAGAGCCGGGAGTAGCCCTGAAGCTTTCTTT
CASRAGSSPEAFF
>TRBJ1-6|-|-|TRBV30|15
TGTGCCTGGAGTGTCCTAGGAGGAAATAATTCACCCCTCCACTTT
CAWSVLGGNNSPLHF